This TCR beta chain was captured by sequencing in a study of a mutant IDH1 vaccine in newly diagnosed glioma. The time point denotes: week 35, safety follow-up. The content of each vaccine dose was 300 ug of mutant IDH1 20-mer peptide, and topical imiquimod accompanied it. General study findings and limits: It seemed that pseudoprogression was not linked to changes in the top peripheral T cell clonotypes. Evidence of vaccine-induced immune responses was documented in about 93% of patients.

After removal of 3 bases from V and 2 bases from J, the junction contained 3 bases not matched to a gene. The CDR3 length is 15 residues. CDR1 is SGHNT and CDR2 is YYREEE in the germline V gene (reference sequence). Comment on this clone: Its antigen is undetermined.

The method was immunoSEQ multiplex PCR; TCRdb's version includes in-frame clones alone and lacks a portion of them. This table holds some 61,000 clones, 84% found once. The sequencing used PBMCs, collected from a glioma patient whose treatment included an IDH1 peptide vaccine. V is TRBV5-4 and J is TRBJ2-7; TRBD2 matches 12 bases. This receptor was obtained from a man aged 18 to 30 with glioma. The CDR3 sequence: CASSYSSGGAYEQYF. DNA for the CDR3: TGTGCCAGCAGCTATTCTAGCGGGGGGGCCTACGAGCAGTACTTC.